Presented here are 9 T cell receptor beta chains from one specimen sequenced in a study of cytomegalovirus exposure and HLA in healthy donors. Researchers ran the PCR with 60 Vbeta and 13 Jbeta primers. Assay: immunoSEQ multiplex PCR; the TCRdb copy retains only in-frame clones and omits some. In the table there are around 170,000 clones, around 80% of which are singletons. Input material: PBMCs. Receptor source: a young woman in good health and CMV-seronegative.

This clone has only one observation. The chain has TRBV7-9 and TRBJ2-7; 9 nucleotides agree with TRBD1. J gave up 1 base and V 4 bases, and 5 bases lay outside the gene matches. The germline V gene has CDR1 SEHNR and CDR2 FQNEAQ (reference sequence). The CDR3 runs to 15 residues. CDR3 bases: TGTGCCAGCAGCTGGGGGGACAGGGAATCCTACGAGCAGTACTTC. It is translated as CASSWGDRESYEQYF. Filled out from reference TRBV7-9 and TRBJ2-7, the complete variable domain reads DTGVSQNPRHKITKRGQNVTFRCDPISEHNRLYWYRQTLGQGPEFLTYFQNEAQLEKSRLLSDRFSAERPKGSFSTLEIQRTEQGDSAMYLCASSWGDRESYEQYFGPGTRLTVT.

The chain carries TRBV6-5 and TRBJ1-2; D not certain. V dropped 0 bases and J dropped 4 bases, with 12 bases sitting between them. This CDR3 contains 15 residues. The germline V gene has CDR1 MNHEY and CDR2 SVGAGI. CDR3 sequence reads: CASSYSTGLGYGYTF. CDR3 bases: TGTGCCAGCAGTTACTCAACGGGGTTAGGCTATGGCTACACCTTC.

The V gene is TRBV2, the J gene TRBJ1-2; D uncertain. The V end was cut by 7 bases, the J end by 1 base, with 13 bases between. This CDR3 has 14 amino acids. The germline gives CDR1 SNHLY, CDR2 FYNNEI. This CDR3 reads CASTETGSNYGYTF. CDR3 bases: TGTGCCAGCACCGAAACCGGGAGTAACTATGGCTACACCTTC.

The sample holds a few counts of this clone. J is TRBJ2-5 and V is TRBV10-3, with 9 bases fitting TRBD2. Germline CDR1 ENHRY, CDR2 SYGVKD. V was clipped by 0 bases and J by 3 bases; unmatched bases: 8. The CDR3 is made up of 17 amino acids. CDR3 bases: TGTGCCATCAGTGAGTCGGATAGCGGGGGATATAAAGAGACCCAGTACTTC. Translating gives CAISESDSGGYKETQYF.

This clone occurred once. In DNA form, the CDR3 reads TGTGCCAGCAGTCCCACCAGGGGGTATCAGCCCCAGCATTTT. This gives the protein CASSPTRGYQPQHF. The J gene is TRBJ1-5, the V gene TRBV27; 7 bases align to TRBD1. This CDR3 has 14 amino acids. CDR1 and CDR2 (germline): MNHEY, SMNVEV (reference sequence). V trimming: 5 bases; J trimming: 5 bases; junction bases outside the gene matches: 6.

The J gene is TRBJ2-7, the V gene TRBV7-3; 11 nucleotides agree with TRBD2. The ends lost 3 bases at V and 7 bases at J; junction bases unmatched: 2. This CDR3 has 13 residues. Germline assignment: CDR1 SGHTA and CDR2 FQGTGA. CDR3 coding DNA: TGTGCCAGCAGCTTGACTAGCGGGGCTGAGCAGTACTTC. Amino acid sequence: CASSLTSGAEQYF.

This clone was observed a handful of times. V and J are TRBV18 and TRBJ2-7; D unresolved. V dropped 1 base and J dropped 3 bases, with 7 bases sitting between them. Germline CDR1 reads KGHSH; CDR2 reads LQKENI. The CDR3 is 13 amino acids. CDR3: CASSPREVYEQYF. For the CDR3, the DNA is TGTGCCAGCTCACCACGAGAGGTCTACGAGCAGTACTTC.

This chain uses TRBV4-1 with TRBJ2-7, with 9 bases identical to TRBD1. With 4 bases clipped from V and 3 bases from J, the junction kept 10 bases outside the gene matches. The V gene's germline CDR1 is MGHRA and CDR2 YSYEKL. The CDR3 contains 16 residues. The CDR3 is CASSLLTGGAGYEQYF. CDR3 bases: TGCGCCAGCAGCCTCCTCACAGGGGGCGCCGGCTACGAGCAGTACTTC.

The chain has TRBV7-2 and TRBJ2-1; 12 nucleotides line up with TRBD2. The CDR3 is 18 residues long. CDR1 and CDR2 (germline): SGHTA, FQGNSA. J lost 6 bases, V lost 0 bases, and 9 bases had no gene match. This CDR3 is CASSLAWLAGGPSNEQFF. In DNA, the CDR3 is TGTGCCAGCAGCTTAGCGTGGCTAGCGGGGGGGCCGAGCAATGAGCAGTTCTTC.